There are a few counts of the clone carrying this TCR beta chain. The antigen is not known. The Oncomine TCR Beta short-read assay was what sequenced the DNA obtained from cultured CD4+ T cells. One entry per CDR3 protein results from TCRdb running MiXCR on the PCR reads. The sample holds 15,000 to 19,000 distinct CDR3 sequences, over 45% seen once. Between the trimmed V and J ends, which lost 1 base and 2 bases, there was a span of 2 bases. CDR1 and CDR2 (germline): SGHNT, YYREEE (reference sequence). The CDR3 has 12 amino acids. The data are from a study of vaccination and CD4 T cells after COVID-19. Overall study context: The BNT162b2 or mRNA-1273 vaccine was given to participants in two doses. Overlapping spike peptides of SARS-CoV-2, HCoV-NL63, HCoV-OC43 and HCoV-229E were used, and cells were stimulated with them.

Regarding treatment: approximately 9-day PBMC culture with coronavirus spike peptide pools or control peptides (ViraFEST assay). The clonotype comes from a human donor who had recovered from COVID-19. The V call is TRBV5-4, the J call TRBJ2-3; no firm D call. Sample: CD4+ T cells from blood, cultured in vitro, taken before SARS-CoV-2 vaccination. The CDR3 loop is CASSLPTDTQYF. CDR3 nucleotide sequence: TGTGCCAGCAGCTTGCCCACAGATACGCAGTATTTT. The full variable domain, with the rest looked up from reference TRBV5-4 and TRBJ2-3, is ETGVTQSPTHLIKTRGQQVTLRCSSQSGHNTVSWYQQALGQGPQFIFQYYREEENGRGNFPPRFSGLQFPNYSSELNVNALELDDSALYLCASSLPTDTQYFGPGTRLTVL.